The clone carrying this T cell receptor (beta chain) occurred a few times. Its antigen is as yet unknown. The CDR3 consists of 15 residues. Germline CDR1 and CDR2: LNHDA and SQIVND (reference sequence). Between the trimmed V and J ends, which lost 2 bases and 2 bases, there was a span of 10 bases. The sample is drawn from a study of CD4+ T cells in melanoma. Sequenced by immunoSEQ multiplex PCR; TCRdb stores in-frame clones only, minus some. The sample shows more than 12,000 clones, about 66% of them seen only once. General study results and limits: Reportedly, melanoma neoantigen-specific CD4+ T cells showed varied differentiation states. CD8+ T cell, macrophage and B cell function reportedly correlated with neoantigen-specific CD4+ T cells.

The J gene is TRBJ1-5, the V gene TRBV19, with D uncertain. Sequencing used cells from a culture (not recorded whether cultured in vitro). The clonotype originates from a human donor with melanoma. The CDR3 nucleotides read TGTGCCAGTAGTATATTCGGGAGGGGCAATCAGCCCCAGCATTTT. Translated: CASSIFGRGNQPQHF.